Listed below are T cell receptor beta chains from one sample, sequenced in a study of response to subunit inactivated influenza vaccine. TCRdb re-derived calls from the RT-PCR reads in MiXCR, one entry per CDR3 protein. The sample has 500,000 or so distinct CDR3 sequences, approximately 11% seen once. The sequencing used PBMCs from blood, collected 40 to 50 days after vaccination. The receptors come from a man in his fifties or sixties who received an inactivated influenza vaccine. CDR3s include the opening cysteine and the closing phenylalanine or tryptophan. Each record gives: clone size, V gene, J gene, CDR3 protein. Size values are once, few and many counts, or a class for expanded clones, and some rows have none.

clone size: -
V gene: TRBV6-1
J gene: TRBJ1-1
CDR3 protein: CASSRAMTGNTEAFF

clone size: -
V gene: TRBV7-8
J gene: TRBJ1-6
CDR3 protein: CASSLRRSSYNSPLHF

clone size: few
V gene: TRBV10-3
J gene: TRBJ1-5
CDR3 protein: CAISESKYAGNQPQHF

clone size: few
V gene: TRBV4-2
J gene: TRBJ2-3
CDR3 protein: CASSQEKGLPPSFSPNTDTQYF

clone size: few
V gene: TRBV4-3
J gene: TRBJ2-2
CDR3 protein: CASSQEGAHVGELFF

clone size: -
V gene: TRBV7-8
J gene: TRBJ2-7
CDR3 protein: CASSLTTGAYEQYF

clone size: -
V gene: TRBV15
J gene: TRBJ2-7
CDR3 protein: CATSRVGVLYEQYF

clone size: few
V gene: TRBV20-1
J gene: TRBJ2-1
CDR3 protein: CSASDGTDASYNEQFF

clone size: -
V gene: TRBV4-1
J gene: TRBJ2-6
CDR3 protein: CASSQDRETGANVLTF

clone size: -
V gene: TRBV7-2
J gene: TRBJ2-7
CDR3 protein: CASSLGGSGGAYEQYF

clone size: many
V gene: TRBV4-1
J gene: TRBJ1-4
CDR3 protein: CASSHILRTGRNEKLFF

clone size: -
V gene: TRBV7-8
J gene: TRBJ2-7
CDR3 protein: CATQGPSSYEQYF

clone size: many
V gene: TRBV29-1
J gene: TRBJ1-1
CDR3 protein: CSVELTQGSEAFF

clone size: -
V gene: TRBV4-2
J gene: TRBJ2-7
CDR3 protein: CASSQEWSGGSSSYEQYF

clone size: once
V gene: TRBV6-2/TRBV6-3
J gene: TRBJ2-7
CDR3 protein: CASSLRIRYEQYF

clone size: -
V gene: TRBV5-1
J gene: TRBJ2-5
CDR3 protein: CASSPTGELRETQYF

clone size: -
V gene: TRBV20-1
J gene: TRBJ2-1
CDR3 protein: CSARVVTVNSYNEQFF

clone size: -
V gene: TRBV3-1
J gene: TRBJ2-1
CDR3 protein: CASSQGGRFYNEQFF

clone size: -
V gene: TRBV7-6
J gene: TRBJ2-6
CDR3 protein: CASSLSAGGSTSGANVLTF

clone size: few
V gene: TRBV9
J gene: TRBJ2-2
CDR3 protein: CASSPIAGAHTGELFF

clone size: -
V gene: TRBV20-1
J gene: TRBJ2-1
CDR3 protein: CSARGGSRNEQFF

clone size: few
V gene: TRBV7-2
J gene: TRBJ2-1
CDR3 protein: CASSIDSNEQFF

clone size: few
V gene: TRBV6-1
J gene: TRBJ2-7
CDR3 protein: CASSPGTGYYEQYF

clone size: few
V gene: TRBV5-1
J gene: TRBJ1-2
CDR3 protein: CASSSAGYYGYTF

clone size: -
V gene: TRBV5-1
J gene: TRBJ1-3
CDR3 protein: CASSLDGGYSGNTIYF

clone size: few
V gene: TRBV5-1
J gene: TRBJ2-7
CDR3 protein: CASSFRTETYEQYF

clone size: -
V gene: TRBV6-2/TRBV6-3
J gene: TRBJ2-7
CDR3 protein: CASRTTAPGQRYEQYF

clone size: -
V gene: TRBV5-5
J gene: TRBJ2-5
CDR3 protein: CASSLTARSMETQYF

clone size: -
V gene: TRBV3-1
J gene: TRBJ1-4
CDR3 protein: CASTQAGAQGLNEKLFF

clone size: few
V gene: TRBV30
J gene: TRBJ2-7
CDR3 protein: CAWGGVWEQYF

clone size: many
V gene: TRBV12-3/TRBV12-4
J gene: TRBJ2-7
CDR3 protein: CASSSQGGRKNEQYF

clone size: -
V gene: TRBV6-1
J gene: TRBJ2-4
CDR3 protein: CASSDALTTGSDIQYF

clone size: -
V gene: TRBV5-6
J gene: TRBJ2-7
CDR3 protein: CASSSGTGFSEQYF

clone size: many
V gene: TRBV5-5
J gene: TRBJ2-7
CDR3 protein: CASSLEDRVYEQYF

clone size: -
V gene: TRBV5-1
J gene: TRBJ2-5
CDR3 protein: CACSLSGETQYF

clone size: many
V gene: TRBV5-1
J gene: TRBJ2-3
CDR3 protein: CASSLQPAGTQYF

clone size: few
V gene: TRBV20-1
J gene: TRBJ1-5
CDR3 protein: CSARGTDNQPQHF

clone size: -
V gene: TRBV4-1
J gene: TRBJ2-5
CDR3 protein: CASSQIGVGRGGRETQYF